The rows below give T cell receptor beta chains drawn from one sample of a study of shared clonotypes between healthy human individuals. Profiling relied on immunoSEQ multiplex PCR, and the TCRdb table lists in-frame clones only, not all of them. The sample holds a few hundred thousand clones, 70% to 80% seen once. Material: PBMCs. The receptors were sampled from a woman aged 40 to 55 in good health. Some clones in this sample may be carry-over from other donors' samples. Both conserved end residues are part of each CDR3. A D gene is named only where the DNA matches it firmly. Expanded clones get a size class; other rows say once, few or many, or leave the size out.

j_call v_call clone_size d_call cdr3_nt cdr3_aa
TRBJ2-2 TRBV27 - - TGTGCCAGCAGTTTAGCAAGCATCCCCGGGGAGCTGTTTTTT CASSLASIPGELFF
TRBJ2-1 TRBV18 - - TGTGCCAGCTCACCACCGTTAGCGGACTCCTACAATGAGCAGTTCTTC CASSPPLADSYNEQFF
TRBJ1-5 TRBV19 - - TGTGCCAGTACCCCCCTCGGGCAGGGTCAGCCCCAGCATTTT CASTPLGQGQPQHF
TRBJ2-3 TRBV18 - - TGTGCCAGCTCTTCCTCACTCACAGATACGCAGTATTTT CASSSSLTDTQYF
TRBJ2-6 TRBV5-1 - - TGCGCCAGCAGCTTCGGAACCTCTGGGGCCAACGTCCTGACTTTC CASSFGTSGANVLTF
TRBJ2-1 TRBV18 - TRBD2 TGTGCCAGCTCACCATCGAGCCTCCGGGACTACCTTTACAATGAGCAGTTCTTC CASSPSSLRDYLYNEQFF
TRBJ2-3 TRBV6-1 - TRBD2 TGTGCCAGCAGTGAGGAGGGAGGGATTAGCACAGATACGCAGTATTTT CASSEEGGISTDTQYF
TRBJ1-3 TRBV7-2 - - TGTGCCAGCAGCTTAGAGGGTGGAGGATCTGGAAACACCATATATTTT CASSLEGGGSGNTIYF
TRBJ2-1 TRBV9 few - TGTGCCAGCAGCGCCCGACTACTGGGGATCGGTGAGCAGTTCTTC CASSARLLGIGEQFF
TRBJ2-1 TRBV21-1 - - TGTGCCAGCAGCAAAGCCCGAGGGACAGCGGGAGTTAGCGGGAGGGCCAATGAGCAGTTCTTC CASSKARGTAGVSGRANEQFF
TRBJ1-2 TRBV27 - - TGTGCCAGCAAACAGGAACGAAGTGGCTACACCTTC CASKQERSGYTF
TRBJ2-1 TRBV6-5 - TRBD2 TGTGCCAGCAGTGTGCGGGAGGACGTTGAGCAGTTCTTC CASSVREDVEQFF
TRBJ1-1 TRBV19 - - TGTGCCGCCCACCCGGGTCGCGTGGAGGACACTGAAGCTTTCTTT CAAHPGRVEDTEAFF
TRBJ1-2 TRBV4-2 once - TGTGCCAGCAGCCAAGATTTGCGATCTAACTATGGCTACACCTTC CASSQDLRSNYGYTF
TRBJ1-5 TRBV4-1 - - TGCGCCAGCAGCCAAGAGGCGAATCAGCCCCAGCATTTT CASSQEANQPQHF
TRBJ1-5 TRBV28 - - TGTGCCAGCAGTTCCCCGGGCATGGGACAAAGGATCGCCCAGCATTTT CASSSPGMGQRIAQHF
TRBJ1-4 TRBV19 many - TGTGCCAGTAGTATAAGCGGTGGAACTAATGAAAAACTGTTTTTT CASSISGGTNEKLFF
TRBJ1-3 TRBV10-2 - - TGCGCCAGCAGGGGGCCCTCTGGAAACACCATATATTTT CASRGPSGNTIYF
TRBJ2-7 TRBV2 few - TGTGCCAGCAGTACAGGAACCTACGAGCAGTACTTC CASSTGTYEQYF
TRBJ2-7 TRBV7-9 - TRBD2 TGTGCCAGCAGCTCCGGGAGGACCTACGAGCAGTACTTC CASSSGRTYEQYF
TRBJ2-2 TRBV6-6 - TRBD2 TGTGCCAGCAGTTGGGCTGGGGGGGCGAACACCGGGGAGCTGTTTTTT CASSWAGGANTGELFF
TRBJ2-7 TRBV7-9 - - TGTGCCAGCAGCTTATATTCCAGCGGAGACTACGAGCAGTACTTC CASSLYSSGDYEQYF
TRBJ2-5 TRBV7-2 - - TGTGCCAGCAGCTTTGGTTCATATCAAGAGACCCAGTACTTC CASSFGSYQETQYF
TRBJ2-1 TRBV9 once TRBD2 TGTGCCAGCAGCGTAGGACTAGCAGAGTACAATGAGCAGTTCTTC CASSVGLAEYNEQFF
TRBJ2-7 TRBV5-1 - TRBD1 TGCGCCAGCAGCTTGAGGGACAGGGGGCGCTTGGTCTACGAGCAGTACTTC CASSLRDRGRLVYEQYF
TRBJ2-7 TRBV10-3 once - TGTGCCACCAGGGTCTCCTACGAGCAGTACTTC CATRVSYEQYF
TRBJ1-5 TRBV27 few - TGTGCCAGCAGGACCTACACAGGGAGTAATCAGCCCCAGCATTTT CASRTYTGSNQPQHF
TRBJ2-7 TRBV28 - - TGTGCCAGCAGCCGACCTGGGGTAGTAGGCTACGAGCAGTACTTC CASSRPGVVGYEQYF
TRBJ1-1 TRBV6-5 - - TGTGCCAGCAGAGCATTACCCGGCCGGGCCTTCTTT CASRALPGRAFF
TRBJ2-3 TRBV5-1 - TRBD1 TGCGCCAGCAGCGCCTCCGGGACAGGGACCCATACGCAGTATTTT CASSASGTGTHTQYF
TRBJ2-1 TRBV28 - TRBD1 TGTGCCAGCAGTTTAGGCCAGGGACAGGGGGCTAGGTACAATGAGCAGTTCTTC CASSLGQGQGARYNEQFF
TRBJ2-2 TRBV6-1 - - TGTGCCAGCAGTGAAGGAGGGTGGGCCGGGGAGCTGTTTTTT CASSEGGWAGELFF
TRBJ2-1 TRBV28 - - TGTGCCAGCAGTTTCGTTGGACAGAAAGACAATGAGCAGTTCTTC CASSFVGQKDNEQFF
TRBJ2-7 TRBV10-3 - - TGTGCCGCCCGGGCCGGGACGAATTCCTACGAGCAGTACTTC CAARAGTNSYEQYF
TRBJ2-7 TRBV10-2 few TRBD2 TGCGCCAGCCGACTAGCGGGAGGGCCAGCCGAGCAGTACTTC CASRLAGGPAEQYF
TRBJ2-7 TRBV27 - - TGTGCCAGCAGTTTCCTATTAGGGCCTACTTACGAGCAGTACTTC CASSFLLGPTYEQYF
TRBJ1-4 TRBV6-5 many - TGTGCCAACTCACAGTTATTTGTCACTAATGAAAAACTGTTTTTT CANSQLFVTNEKLFF
TRBJ1-3 TRBV5-6 few - TGTGCCAGCAGCTTGGTCCACGGTGGAAACACCATATATTTT CASSLVHGGNTIYF
TRBJ2-7 TRBV5-4 - TRBD1 TGTGCCAGCAGCTTCGGACAGGGGACCTACGAGCAGTACTTC CASSFGQGTYEQYF
TRBJ2-7 TRBV11-2 - - TGTGCCAGCAGGCCTAATACCTACGAGCAGTACTTC CASRPNTYEQYF
TRBJ2-5 TRBV30 - - TGTGCCTGGAGTGTATCAAGCAAAGAGACCCAGTACTTC CAWSVSSKETQYF
TRBJ2-7 TRBV1 - - TGCACCAGCAGCCCAAGGGACGCCTCCTACGAGCAGTACTTC CTSSPRDASYEQYF
TRBJ2-1 TRBV27 - - TGTGCCAGCAGAGCGGGACAAACACTTTACAATGAGCAGTTCTTC CASRAGQTLYNEQFF
TRBJ2-3 TRBV7-2 - - TGTGCCAGCAGCTTATGGGGAGGGGGAGTCACAGATACGCAGTATTTT CASSLWGGGVTDTQYF
TRBJ1-1 TRBV7-6 - - TGTGCCAGCAGCTTAGCGCGGGGGAACACTGAAGCTTTCTTT CASSLARGNTEAFF
TRBJ1-3 TRBV10-3 - - TGTGCCATCAGTGAGTTGTGGGGGGCCGAAAACACCATATATTTT CAISELWGAENTIYF
TRBJ1-2 TRBV7-9 - - TGTGCCAGCGCCGAGGGGCGGGGTAACTATGGCTACACCTTC CASAEGRGNYGYTF
TRBJ2-2 TRBV2 - TRBD2 TGTGCCAGCAGTCAAGGATTTGGACTAGCGTTCACCGGGGAGCTGTTTTTT CASSQGFGLAFTGELFF